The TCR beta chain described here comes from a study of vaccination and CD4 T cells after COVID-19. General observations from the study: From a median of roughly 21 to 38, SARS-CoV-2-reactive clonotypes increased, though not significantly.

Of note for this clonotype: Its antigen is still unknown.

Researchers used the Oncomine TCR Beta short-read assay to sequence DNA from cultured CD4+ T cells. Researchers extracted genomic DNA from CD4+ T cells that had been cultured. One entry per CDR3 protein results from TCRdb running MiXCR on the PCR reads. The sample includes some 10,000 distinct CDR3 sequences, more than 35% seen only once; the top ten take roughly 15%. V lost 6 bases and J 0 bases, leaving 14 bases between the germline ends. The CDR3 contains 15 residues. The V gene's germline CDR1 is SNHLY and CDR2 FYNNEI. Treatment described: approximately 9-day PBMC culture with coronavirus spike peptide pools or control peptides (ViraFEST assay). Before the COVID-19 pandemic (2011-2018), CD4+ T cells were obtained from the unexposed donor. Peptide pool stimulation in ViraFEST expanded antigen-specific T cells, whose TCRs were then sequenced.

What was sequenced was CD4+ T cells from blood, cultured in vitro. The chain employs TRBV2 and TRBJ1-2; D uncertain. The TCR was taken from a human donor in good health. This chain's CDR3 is CASSPSLSANYGYTF. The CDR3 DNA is TGTGCCAGCAGCCCTAGCCTTTCCGCTAACTATGGCTACACCTTC.